The clone carrying this T cell receptor beta chain was counted at least ten times. Its antigen is not known. The data are from a study of response to subunit inactivated influenza vaccine. Study-wide results and limits: The study's authors posited that every seasonal influenza vaccination enlists few new T cells.

MiXCR, applied by TCRdb to the RT-PCR reads, yields one record per CDR3 protein. Among more than 450,000 distinct CDR3 sequences listed, around 8% were seen once. V shed 9 bases and J 0 bases; nucleotides not matched to a gene: 6. The germline gives CDR1 SGHTA, CDR2 FQGNSA. The CDR3 length is 14 residues. This chain links TRBV7-2 with TRBJ2-3, with TRBD1 identical over 7 bases. This TCR derives from a man aged 50 to 69 who received an inactivated influenza vaccine. The input for sequencing was PBMCs from blood, taken less than 25 months after vaccination. CDR3 in DNA: TGTGCCAGTGAGGACAGGACTAGCACAGATACGCAGTATTTT. This codes for CASEDRTSTDTQYF.